This is a list of T cell receptor beta chains from one sample in a study of cytomegalovirus exposure and HLA in healthy donors. Sequencing used immunoSEQ multiplex PCR; TCRdb keeps in-frame clones, though not all of them. This listing includes 100,000 to 150,000 clones. Sequenced sample: PBMCs. These receptors were obtained from a man aged 18 to 30 in good health and CMV-seronegative. CDR3s include the opening cysteine and the closing phenylalanine or tryptophan. The D gene is left open where the match is weak. Some rows mark clone size as missing; the rest say once, few, many or name a class of expanded clone.

size: -
D: -
J: TRBJ1-1
V: TRBV7-9
CDR3: CASSWTQNTEAFF
DNA: TGTGCCAGCAGCTGGACTCAGAACACTGAAGCTTTCTTT

size: -
D: TRBD1
J: TRBJ2-3
V: TRBV5-4
CDR3: CASSQGQSTDTQYF
DNA: TGTGCCAGCAGCCAGGGACAGAGCACAGATACGCAGTATTTT

size: -
D: -
J: TRBJ1-1
V: TRBV19
CDR3: CASSIMEGRTEAFF
DNA: TGTGCCAGTAGTATTATGGAGGGGAGGACTGAAGCTTTCTTT

size: medium-sized
D: -
J: TRBJ2-2
V: TRBV28
CDR3: CASSLQTDSNTGELFF
DNA: TGTGCCAGCAGTCTACAGACAGACTCGAACACCGGGGAGCTGTTTTTT

size: -
D: -
J: TRBJ1-1
V: TRBV20-1
CDR3: CSATRERQAFF
DNA: TGCAGTGCGACACGGGAGCGTCAAGCTTTCTTT

size: -
D: TRBD2
J: TRBJ2-1
V: TRBV6-4
CDR3: CASSNLAGDDNEQFF
DNA: TGTGCCAGCAGTAATCTAGCGGGAGACGACAATGAGCAGTTCTTC

size: -
D: -
J: TRBJ1-2
V: TRBV2
CDR3: CASSTRVSVGGYTF
DNA: TGTGCCAGCAGTACCAGGGTATCAGTTGGGGGCTACACCTTC

size: -
D: -
J: TRBJ1-5
V: TRBV15
CDR3: CATSRPAGLNQPQHF
DNA: TGTGCCACCAGCCGTCCGGCAGGGCTTAATCAGCCCCAGCATTTT

size: -
D: -
J: TRBJ1-3
V: TRBV5-1
CDR3: CASSPGTPGNTIYF
DNA: TGCGCCAGCAGCCCCGGGACACCTGGAAACACCATATATTTT

size: -
D: TRBD1
J: TRBJ1-1
V: TRBV2
CDR3: CASRDRDRGGTEAFF
DNA: TGTGCCAGCAGGGATAGGGACAGGGGGGGCACTGAAGCTTTCTTT

size: -
D: -
J: TRBJ2-5
V: TRBV6-1
CDR3: CASSYTGNQETQYF
DNA: TGTGCCAGCAGCTATACAGGGAATCAAGAGACCCAGTACTTC

size: -
D: -
J: TRBJ1-2
V: TRBV5-1
CDR3: CASSTGQSGYTF
DNA: TGCGCCAGCAGTACAGGGCAGTCTGGCTACACCTTC

size: -
D: -
J: TRBJ2-7
V: TRBV7-9
CDR3: CASSLQGYEQYF
DNA: TGTGCCAGCAGCCTCCAGGGGTACGAGCAGTACTTC

size: -
D: -
J: TRBJ1-2
V: TRBV4-1
CDR3: CASSPPMGGGYTF
DNA: TGCGCCAGCAGCCCCCCGATGGGGGGGGGCTACACCTTC

size: -
D: -
J: TRBJ1-4
V: TRBV5-4
CDR3: CASSLVGVNEKLFF
DNA: TGTGCCAGCAGCTTGGTCGGAGTAAATGAAAAACTGTTTTTT

size: -
D: TRBD2
J: TRBJ2-3
V: TRBV9
CDR3: CASSPHPPGGGAPDTQYF
DNA: TGTGCCAGCAGCCCCCACCCCCCCGGCGGGGGGGCCCCAGATACGCAGTATTTT

size: -
D: -
J: TRBJ2-4
V: TRBV7-2
CDR3: CASSPGTQLAKNIQYF
DNA: TGTGCCAGCAGCCCCGGGACACAGCTAGCCAAAAACATTCAGTACTTC

size: -
D: -
J: TRBJ2-1
V: TRBV5-1
CDR3: CASSSAAGFNEQFF
DNA: TGCGCCAGCAGCTCGGCAGCGGGTTTCAATGAGCAGTTCTTC

size: -
D: TRBD1
J: TRBJ1-2
V: TRBV9
CDR3: CASSVARTGGGGYTF
DNA: TGTGCCAGCAGCGTAGCCCGGACAGGGGGAGGTGGCTACACCTTC

size: -
D: -
J: TRBJ1-3
V: TRBV18
CDR3: CASSPPGLQGSGNTIYF
DNA: TGTGCCAGCTCACCCCCCGGCCTCCAGGGCTCTGGAAACACCATATATTTT

size: -
D: TRBD1
J: TRBJ1-1
V: TRBV27
CDR3: CASMTGPHTEAFF
DNA: TGTGCCAGTATGACAGGGCCCCACACTGAAGCTTTCTTT

size: -
D: -
J: TRBJ2-7
V: TRBV7-9
CDR3: CASSLAGTLYEQYF
DNA: TGTGCCAGCAGCTTAGCCGGGACACTCTACGAGCAGTACTTC

size: -
D: -
J: TRBJ2-2
V: TRBV27
CDR3: CASSLYRGGTGELFF
DNA: TGTGCCAGCAGTTTGTACAGGGGAGGCACCGGGGAGCTGTTTTTT

size: -
D: -
J: TRBJ1-4
V: TRBV11-1
CDR3: CASSFKQGANEKLFF
DNA: TGTGCCAGCAGCTTTAAACAGGGAGCTAATGAAAAACTGTTTTTT

size: -
D: -
J: TRBJ1-1
V: TRBV5-1
CDR3: CASSPLGGNTEAFF
DNA: TGCGCCAGCAGCCCCCTGGGAGGGAACACTGAAGCTTTCTTT

size: -
D: -
J: TRBJ1-1
V: TRBV7-2
CDR3: CASSYEYGGRGTEAFF
DNA: TGTGCCAGCAGCTACGAGTACGGCGGAAGGGGCACTGAAGCTTTCTTT

size: -
D: -
J: TRBJ1-1
V: TRBV30
CDR3: CAWGGQNTEAFF
DNA: TGTGCCTGGGGGGGACAAAACACTGAAGCTTTCTTT

size: -
D: -
J: TRBJ1-1
V: TRBV5-4
CDR3: CASSLARVNTEAFF
DNA: TGTGCCAGCAGCTTGGCCCGGGTGAACACTGAAGCTTTCTTT

size: -
D: TRBD1
J: TRBJ1-1
V: TRBV27
CDR3: CASSITTGGEAFF
DNA: TGTGCCAGCAGCATAACGACAGGGGGCGAGGCTTTCTTT

size: -
D: -
J: TRBJ2-1
V: TRBV5-1
CDR3: CASSLSTGEQFF
DNA: TGCGCCAGCAGCTTGTCAACAGGCGAGCAGTTCTTC

size: -
D: -
J: TRBJ2-7
V: TRBV9
CDR3: CASSVDPRGGLEQYF
DNA: TGTGCCAGCAGCGTAGATCCCAGGGGAGGGCTCGAGCAGTACTTC

size: -
D: TRBD2
J: TRBJ2-3
V: TRBV11-2
CDR3: CASSPRLAGGTDTQYF
DNA: TGTGCCAGCAGCCCACGACTAGCGGGGGGCACAGATACGCAGTATTTT

size: -
D: TRBD1
J: TRBJ1-2
V: TRBV6-1
CDR3: CASMFAGGLFYGYTF
DNA: TGTGCCAGCATGTTTGCAGGGGGCCTATTCTATGGCTACACCTTC

size: -
D: -
J: TRBJ2-1
V: TRBV13
CDR3: CASSSAIIGGRGDEQFF
DNA: TGTGCCAGCAGCTCGGCGATAATTGGGGGCCGGGGGGATGAGCAGTTCTTC

size: -
D: TRBD2
J: TRBJ2-7
V: TRBV5-1
CDR3: CASSLRLAASYEQYF
DNA: TGCGCCAGCAGCTTGAGACTAGCGGCCTCCTACGAGCAGTACTTC

size: -
D: -
J: TRBJ1-2
V: TRBV19
CDR3: CASSISVYGYTF
DNA: TGTGCCAGTAGTATTTCGGTCTATGGCTACACCTTC

size: -
D: TRBD1
J: TRBJ1-1
V: TRBV5-1
CDR3: CASSSGTGGWYTEAFF
DNA: TGCGCCAGCAGCTCAGGGACAGGGGGCTGGTACACTGAAGCTTTCTTT

size: -
D: -
J: TRBJ1-5
V: TRBV4-2
CDR3: CASSQGGNQQPQHF
DNA: TGTGCCAGCAGCCAAGGTGGCAACCAACAGCCCCAGCATTTT

size: -
D: -
J: TRBJ2-1
V: TRBV5-7
CDR3: CASSFRGNSGHEQFF
DNA: TGTGCCAGCAGCTTTAGGGGCAACTCGGGTCATGAGCAGTTCTTC

size: -
D: TRBD1
J: TRBJ1-1
V: TRBV11-2
CDR3: CASSYHRGNTEAFF
DNA: TGTGCCAGCAGTTATCACAGGGGAAACACTGAAGCTTTCTTT

size: -
D: -
J: TRBJ1-6
V: TRBV18
CDR3: CASSPRVEGNSPLHF
DNA: TGTGCCAGCTCACCCCGAGTGGAGGGTAATTCACCCCTCCACTTT

size: -
D: TRBD1
J: TRBJ1-1
V: TRBV7-2
CDR3: CASRTGGGRTEAFF
DNA: TGTGCCAGCCGCACAGGGGGCGGGCGCACTGAAGCTTTCTTT

size: -
D: -
J: TRBJ2-7
V: TRBV30
CDR3: CAWSVGPLLAPISYEQYF
DNA: TGTGCCTGGAGTGTAGGACCCCTATTAGCGCCTATCTCCTACGAGCAGTACTTC

size: -
D: TRBD1
J: TRBJ2-7
V: TRBV7-9
CDR3: CASSLMGTAEQKQYF
DNA: TGTGCCAGCAGCTTGATGGGGACAGCCGAGCAAAAGCAGTACTTC

size: -
D: -
J: TRBJ2-2
V: TRBV2
CDR3: CASSNRVTGELFF
DNA: TGTGCCAGCAGTAACAGGGTCACCGGGGAGCTGTTTTTT

size: -
D: -
J: TRBJ2-7
V: TRBV2
CDR3: CASSPDIVWNTSPYEQYF
DNA: TGTGCCAGCAGCCCCGACATTGTATGGAATACGTCTCCCTACGAGCAGTACTTC

size: -
D: -
J: TRBJ1-2
V: TRBV4-1
CDR3: CASSQDAGGAYGYTF
DNA: TGCGCCAGCAGCCAAGATGCGGGGGGGGCCTATGGCTACACCTTC

size: -
D: TRBD1
J: TRBJ1-1
V: TRBV11-3
CDR3: CASSDGQVLPNTEAFF
DNA: TGTGCCAGCAGCGATGGACAGGTCTTACCGAACACTGAAGCTTTCTTT

size: -
D: TRBD1
J: TRBJ1-2
V: TRBV18
CDR3: CASSPPSSMTGRGYTF
DNA: TGTGCCAGCTCACCACCGTCCTCGATGACAGGGCGCGGCTACACCTTC

size: -
D: TRBD2
J: TRBJ2-7
V: TRBV9
CDR3: CASSPKNSGGRGYEQYF
DNA: TGTGCCAGCAGCCCCAAGAATAGCGGGGGCCGGGGGTACGAGCAGTACTTC

size: -
D: TRBD1
J: TRBJ1-2
V: TRBV5-1
CDR3: CASSPGQSYGYTF
DNA: TGCGCCAGCAGCCCGGGACAGAGCTATGGCTACACCTTC

size: -
D: -
J: TRBJ2-7
V: TRBV6-5
CDR3: CASSSDWSSYEQYF
DNA: TGTGCCAGCAGTTCTGACTGGAGCTCCTACGAGCAGTACTTC

size: -
D: -
J: TRBJ2-3
V: TRBV5-1
CDR3: CASSSGHTSTDTQYF
DNA: TGCGCCAGCAGCTCCGGACACACTAGCACAGATACGCAGTATTTT

size: -
D: TRBD1
J: TRBJ1-2
V: TRBV4-1
CDR3: CASSQGTGLYGYTF
DNA: TGCGCCAGCAGCCAAGGGACAGGCCTCTATGGCTACACCTTC